The following is a T cell receptor (beta chain) sequence with its context. The CDR3 runs to 14 residues. V was pared by 6 bases and J by 7 bases, with 18 bases between. This record comes from a study of human T cells and chemical hapten exposure. Study in general: For sensitization, 2% DPC was applied to an approximately 2 cm by approximately 2 cm patch of upper inner arm skin.

TCRdb independently ran MiXCR on the RACE reads; one entry per CDR3 protein. The sample has over 65,000 distinct CDR3 sequences; about 10% are singletons. The time point: patch test 1, 2 weeks after DPC sensitization. The treatment is: therapeutic diphenylcyclopropenone sensitization with weekly scalp DPC. Donors, patients with alopecia ranging from 18 to 70 years old and judged suitable for DPC, provided samples. The clonotype was recovered from a woman aged 45-65 years with alopecia areata. Some clones in this sample may be carry-over from other donors' samples. The rearrangement uses TRBV12-3 or TRBV12-4 and TRBJ1-1; the D is unclear. Sequencing used whole blood, obtained in connection with sensitization to the hapten diphenylcyclopropenone (DPC). Written as DNA, the CDR3 is TGTGCCAGCAGCAAACACAATGGCCGCGGTGAAGCTTTCTTT. As protein: CASSKHNGRGEAFF.